The 25 T cell receptor beta chains below were found in one sample sequenced in a study of T cell responses to AZD1222 COVID-19 vaccine. Clones were sequenced by immunoSEQ multiplex PCR, and TCRdb holds only the in-frame ones, with some missing. The table shows 100,000 to 150,000 clones, with over 90% occurring only once. The input for sequencing was peripheral blood, taken on day 0 of AZD1222 vaccination. Source of these receptors: an adult in good health.

The chain is built from TRBV5-5 and TRBJ1-4; D perhaps matches TRBD1 (5 bases). V was shortened by 3 bases and J by 3 bases, with 9 bases between the two germline ends. The CDR3 is made up of 14 amino acids. Germline CDR1 is SGHKS and CDR2 is YYEKEE (reference sequence). In DNA, the CDR3 is TGTGCCAGCAGCTCCCAGGGAGCTAATGAAAAACTGTTTTTT. Its translation: CASSSQGANEKLFF. The full variable domain, with the rest looked up from reference TRBV5-5 and TRBJ1-4, is DAGVTQSPTHLIKTRGQQVTLRCSPISGHKSVSWYQQVLGQGPQFIFQYYEKEERGRGNFPDRFSARQFPNYSSELNVNALLLGDSALYLCASSSQGANEKLFFGSGTQLSVL.

This clone was seen more than once but under ten times. The chain combines TRBV11-3 with TRBJ2-1, with 11 bases lining up with TRBD2. Germline CDR1 and CDR2: SGHNT and YENEEA. The CDR3 is 16 amino acids. The junction had 3 bases not matched to a gene; V was cut back by 5 bases and J by 0 bases. The CDR3 DNA reads TGTGCCAGCAGCCCACTAGCGGGGGCCTCCTACAATGAGCAGTTCTTC. Translation: CASSPLAGASYNEQFF. The complete variable domain, with remaining parts taken from reference TRBV11-3 and TRBJ2-1, reads EAGVVQSPRYKIIEKKQPVAFWCNPISGHNTLYWYLQNLGQGPELLIRYENEEAVDDSQLPKDRFSAERLKGVDSTLKIQPAELGDSAVYLCASSPLAGASYNEQFFGPGTRLTVL.

The chain employs TRBV7-9 and TRBJ2-3, with no clear D. The CDR3 spans 13 residues. From germline, CDR1 is SEHNR and CDR2 FQNEAQ (reference sequence). V lost 5 bases and J lost 5, with 11 bases in between. CDR3 sequence: CASSPFPKDTQYF. The CDR3 region has the DNA TGTGCCAGCAGCCCTTTCCCAAAAGATACGCAGTATTTT.

CDR3 region: CAWNLGWGTEAFF. Written as DNA, the CDR3 is TGTGCCTGGAATTTAGGGTGGGGGACTGAAGCTTTCTTT. This rearrangement joins TRBV30 to TRBJ1-1; perhaps TRBD1 as D (5 bases). Per germline, CDR1 GTSNPN and CDR2 SVGIG (reference sequence). This CDR3 has 13 amino acids. Trimming removed 4 bases at V and 5 bases at J, with 14 bases between.

The CDR3 sequence is CASSLAHSLYEQYF. The CDR3 DNA sequence: TGTGCCAGCAGCTTAGCGCACAGTCTCTACGAGCAGTACTTC. The rearrangement joins TRBV7-2 to TRBJ2-7, with D hard to call. V was cut by 0 bases and J by 3 bases, with 9 bases left in between. The germline V gene has CDR1 SGHTA and CDR2 FQGNSA. The CDR3 has 14 amino acids.

The chain carries TRBV15 and TRBJ1-2; possible D gene TRBD1, 6 bases. The CDR3 covers 14 residues. Trimming pared 1 base from V and 7 bases from J, leaving 13 bases between. Germline V gene sequence: CDR1 LNHNV, CDR2 YYDKDF (reference sequence). In nucleotides, the CDR3 is TGTGCCACCAGCAGAGGGGGGGCAGTTCCTGGCTACACCTTC. Encoded protein: CATSRGGAVPGYTF. Using reference TRBV15 and TRBJ1-2 for the parts outside the CDR3, the full variable domain is DAMVIQNPRYQVTQFGKPVTLSCSQTLNHNVMYWYQQKSSQAPKLLFHYYDKDFNNEADTPDNFQSRRPNTSFCFLDIRSPGLGDTAMYLCATSRGGAVPGYTFGSGTRLTVV.

J is TRBJ1-1 and V is TRBV12-5; D is unclear. CDR1 and CDR2 from the germline V gene are LGHNT and FRNRAP. The CDR3 contains 11 residues. V was shortened by 2 bases and J by 7 bases, with 5 bases between the two germline ends. This CDR3 is CASGLQFEAFF. The CDR3 region has the DNA TGTGCTAGTGGTTTGCAATTTGAAGCTTTCTTT.

V is TRBV7-8 and J is TRBJ2-2, with TRBD1 identical over 7 bases. The CDR3 runs 14 residues. In germline, CDR1 is SGHVS, CDR2 FQNEAQ. The V segment lost 4 bases and the J segment 7 bases; nucleotides outside the gene matches: 6. CDR3 in DNA: TGTGCCAGCAGCTATTTACAGGGGATCGGGGAGCTGTTTTTT. Encoded protein: CASSYLQGIGELFF. The full variable domain, rest sourced from reference TRBV7-8 and TRBJ2-2, is GAGVSQSPRYKVAKRGQDVALRCDPISGHVSLFWYQQALGQGPEFLTYFQNEAQLDKSGLPSDRFFAERPEGSVSTLKIQRTQQEDSAVYLCASSYLQGIGELFFGEGSRLTVL.

This chain links TRBV5-8 with TRBJ1-5, with D perhaps matching TRBD1 (5 bases). V was cut by 10 bases and J by 2 bases, with 16 bases left in between. This CDR3 comprises 14 residues. Germline loops: CDR1 SGHTS, CDR2 YDEGEE. The CDR3 sequence is CASRDPGRNQPQHF. CDR3 coding DNA: TGTGCCTCCCGGGACCCCGGGCGCAATCAGCCCCAGCATTTT.

This clone showed up just once. This chain links TRBV6-5 with TRBJ1-2, with D possibly being TRBD1 (5 bases). Germline CDR1 MNHEY, CDR2 SVGAGI. CDR3 size: 13 residues. The V and J ends lost 8 bases and 2 bases respectively, with 12 bases between them. CDR3 nucleotide sequence: TGTGCCAGCTCTGACAGTATCAACTATGGCTACACCTTC. This translates into CASSDSINYGYTF.

This chain links TRBV5-1 with TRBJ2-1; 8 bases align to TRBD2. Germline V gene data show CDR1 as SGHRS and CDR2 as YFSETQ. Trimming took 0 bases from V and 6 from J; bases not matched to a gene: 2. The CDR3 spans 14 residues. Here the CDR3 DNA reads TGCGCCAGCAGCTTGGGCGGGAGGCCCAATGAGCAGTTCTTC. It encodes CASSLGGRPNEQFF.

This clone was seen once. The chain is built from TRBV14 and TRBJ1-1; a weak D match, TRBD1 (6 bases). V was trimmed by 2 bases and J by 3 bases, leaving 19 bases between them. This CDR3 region has 17 residues. The germline gives CDR1 SGHDN, CDR2 FVKESK. The CDR3 loop reads CASSQIGGRLVHTEAFF. The CDR3 bases are TGTGCCAGCAGCCAAATCGGGGGCCGCTTGGTCCACACTGAAGCTTTCTTT.

This chain joins TRBV19 and TRBJ2-4, with a tentative D call TRBD1 (6 bases). Deletions cut 5 bases from V and 0 bases from J, with 14 bases between. There are 16 residues in the CDR3. Germline V gene lookup returns CDR1 LNHDA and CDR2 SQIVND (reference sequence). The CDR3 DNA is TGTGCCAGTAGTGATACAGGGTCTGTAGCCAAAAACATTCAGTACTTC. It yields the protein CASSDTGSVAKNIQYF.

This chain links TRBV6-1 with TRBJ1-1, with a weak D call TRBD1 (5 bases). This CDR3 is 15 amino acids long. V lost 3 bases and J lost 0, with 11 bases in between. Germline CDR1 and CDR2: MNHNS and SASEGT. In DNA form, the CDR3 reads TGTGCCAGCAGTGAGACGACAGAATTGAACACTGAAGCTTTCTTT. It yields the protein CASSETTELNTEAFF.

The CDR3 nucleotides are TGTGCCAGCAGGCGTAAGGGAGGCGTCACTGAAGCTTTCTTT. Its protein product is CASRRKGGVTEAFF. This chain links TRBV27 with TRBJ1-1, with no clear D. The CDR3 is 14 residues long. From germline, CDR1 is MNHEY and CDR2 SMNVEV (reference sequence). Trimming removed 6 bases from V and 4 bases from J, with 15 bases in between.

V gene TRBV19 combines with J gene TRBJ2-5; D is perhaps TRBD2 (5 bases). V was clipped by 7 bases and J by 1 base, with 13 bases between them. CDR3 length: 14 amino acids. Germline-derived CDR1 and CDR2 are LNHDA and SQIVND (reference sequence). CDR3 nucleotide sequence: TGTGCCAGTACCCCAGGCGGGCTCCAAGAGACCCAGTACTTC. The encoded protein is CASTPGGLQETQYF.

This chain links TRBV2 with TRBJ2-5, with D hard to call. The germline CDR1 and CDR2 sequences are SNHLY and FYNNEI. The CDR3 is 11 amino acids. V shed 7 bases and J shed 4 bases, with 7 bases lying between them. This chain's CDR3 is CASTLGETQYF. The CDR3 bases are TGTGCCAGCACCCTCGGAGAGACCCAGTACTTC.

J is TRBJ2-7 and V is TRBV28; D uncertain. CDR1 MDHEN and CDR2 SYDVKM come from the germline V gene. The CDR3 has 14 amino acids. Trimming removed 6 bases from V and 3 bases from J, with 15 bases in between. CDR3 amino acids: CASRLAGLNYEQYF. In DNA form, the CDR3 reads TGTGCCAGCAGATTGGCCGGGCTAAACTACGAGCAGTACTTC.

The chain links TRBV5-1 to TRBJ1-1, with D possibly matching TRBD1 (5 bases). This CDR3 is built from 14 residues. The V gene lost 6 bases and the J gene lost 0 bases, with 12 bases spanning the gap. The germline CDR1 and CDR2 sequences are SGHRS and YFSETQ. The CDR3 coding sequence is TGCGCCAGCACCGACAGTGCCATGAACACTGAAGCTTTCTTT. It translates to CASTDSAMNTEAFF.

This clone was found once. The V and J genes are TRBV4-1 and TRBJ1-2, with unresolved D. V was pared by 0 bases and J by 0 bases, with 8 bases between. Germline V gene lookup returns CDR1 MGHRA and CDR2 YSYEKL. The CDR3 length is 15 residues. In nucleotides, the CDR3 is TGCGCCAGCAGCCAAGAAGGCAGCGCTAACTATGGCTACACCTTC. Protein product: CASSQEGSANYGYTF.

The V call is TRBV5-1, the J call TRBJ2-4; D is undetermined. V lost 7 bases to trimming and J lost 15 bases, with 14 bases between them. Germline V CDR1 and CDR2: SGHRS, YFSETQ. The CDR3 extends over 10 amino acids. The CDR3 DNA is TGCGCCAGCCCCCCTGCACTGGGGTACTTC. Residues: CASPPALGYF.

The V gene is TRBV28, the J gene TRBJ2-3, with TRBD1 as a possible D gene (6 bases). Germline lookup yields CDR1 MDHEN and CDR2 SYDVKM. The CDR3 consists of 13 residues. V gave up 3 bases and J gave up 6 bases, with 10 bases separating them. CDR3 protein: CASSFRGADTQYF. CDR3 nucleotide sequence: TGTGCCAGCAGTTTCAGGGGAGCGGATACGCAGTATTTT.

In its sample, this clone was seen once. V gene TRBV27 combines with J gene TRBJ1-4; D is undetermined. The V gene's germline CDR1 is MNHEY and CDR2 SMNVEV (reference sequence). This CDR3 is built from 14 residues. With 2 bases removed from V and 10 bases from J, the gap between germline ends came to 14 bases. Here the CDR3 DNA reads TGTGCCAGCAGTTTAGGACCGGAAATGCCAAAACTGTTTTTT. This gives the protein CASSLGPEMPKLFF.

The genes are TRBV6-1 and TRBJ1-1; no clear D. Germline CDR1 and CDR2: MNHNS and SASEGT. Trimming shortened V by 0 bases and J by 1 base, and 6 bases separated the two germline ends. The CDR3 covers 14 residues. The CDR3 DNA is TGTGCCAGCAGTGAAGCGCTGGGGAACACTGAAGCTTTCTTT. This gives the protein CASSEALGNTEAFF.

The V call is TRBV14, the J call TRBJ1-5; D is undetermined. The CDR3 length is 15 residues. The V gene lost 2 bases and the J gene lost 0 bases, with 8 bases spanning the gap. Looked up from germline, CDR1 is SGHDN and CDR2 is FVKESK. The CDR3, as DNA: TGTGCCAGCAGCCAAATCGCTAGTAGCAATCAGCCCCAGCATTTT. Translation gives CASSQIASSNQPQHF. Combining the CDR3 with reference TRBV14 and TRBJ1-5 gives the whole variable domain EAGVTQFPSHSVIEKGQTVTLRCDPISGHDNLYWYRRVMGKEIKFLLHFVKESKQDESGMPNNRFLAERTGGTYSTLKVQPAELEDSGVYFCASSQIASSNQPQHFGDGTRLSIL.